The 5 T cell receptor beta chains below all came from one sample that was sequenced in a study of blood T cell repertoires in COVID-19. Method: immunoSEQ multiplex PCR; TCRdb's copy keeps in-frame clones and lacks some. The table shows about 270,000 clones, with about 91% occurring only once. Material for sequencing was PBMCs or T cells enriched from blood (not recorded which). These receptors were obtained from a man aged 35-49 years who had been exposed to COVID-19.

This clone has a single count. V gene TRBV28 combines with J gene TRBJ1-3; a weak D match, TRBD1 (6 bases). The CDR3 length is 14 residues. Germline V lookup: CDR1 MDHEN, CDR2 SYDVKM. V shed 10 bases and J shed 2 bases, with 15 bases lying between them. CDR3 sequence: CAITGTRAGNTIYF. The CDR3 coding sequence is TGTGCCATTACCGGGACAAGGGCTGGAAACACCATATATTTT.

The chain joins TRBV4-3 to TRBJ2-1; 7 bases align to TRBD2. With V trimmed by 0 bases and J by 15 bases, 11 bases remained unmatched. CDR1 and CDR2 from the germline V gene are LGHNA and YSLEER. The CDR3 has 14 amino acids. The CDR3 loop reads CASSQDTSGNRLFF. The CDR3 bases are TGCGCCAGCAGCCAAGATACCAGCGGGAATCGATTGTTCTTC.

The rearrangement joins TRBV3-1 (or the pseudogene TRBV3-2) to TRBJ2-1, with D perhaps matching TRBD2 (7 bases). Between the trimmed V and J ends, which lost 1 base and 5 bases, there was a span of 18 bases. Germline V gives CDR1 LGHDT, CDR2 YNNKEL (reference sequence). The CDR3 is made up of 17 amino acids. The CDR3 region is CASSQVVREGGHNEQFF. DNA for the CDR3: TGTGCCAGCAGCCAAGTAGTGAGGGAGGGGGGACACAATGAGCAGTTCTTC.

The rearrangement uses TRBV29-1 and TRBJ2-5; 8 bases align to TRBD2. The V segment lost 5 bases and the J segment 2 bases; nucleotides outside the gene matches: 10. From germline, CDR1 is SQVTM and CDR2 ANQGSEA. The CDR3 has 15 residues. The DNA of the CDR3 is TGCAGCGTTAAGAGGCGGGGGGCGAGTCAAGAGACCCAGTACTTC. It yields the protein CSVKRRGASQETQYF.

The V gene is TRBV7-6, the J gene TRBJ1-1; no firm D call. Germline CDR1 is SGHVS and CDR2 is FNYEAQ. The CDR3 is made up of 11 amino acids. V lost 5 bases and J 10 bases, leaving 11 bases between the germline ends. CDR3 in amino acids: CASSPGFGAFF. CDR3 in DNA: TGTGCCAGCAGCCCGGGGTTTGGAGCTTTCTTT.